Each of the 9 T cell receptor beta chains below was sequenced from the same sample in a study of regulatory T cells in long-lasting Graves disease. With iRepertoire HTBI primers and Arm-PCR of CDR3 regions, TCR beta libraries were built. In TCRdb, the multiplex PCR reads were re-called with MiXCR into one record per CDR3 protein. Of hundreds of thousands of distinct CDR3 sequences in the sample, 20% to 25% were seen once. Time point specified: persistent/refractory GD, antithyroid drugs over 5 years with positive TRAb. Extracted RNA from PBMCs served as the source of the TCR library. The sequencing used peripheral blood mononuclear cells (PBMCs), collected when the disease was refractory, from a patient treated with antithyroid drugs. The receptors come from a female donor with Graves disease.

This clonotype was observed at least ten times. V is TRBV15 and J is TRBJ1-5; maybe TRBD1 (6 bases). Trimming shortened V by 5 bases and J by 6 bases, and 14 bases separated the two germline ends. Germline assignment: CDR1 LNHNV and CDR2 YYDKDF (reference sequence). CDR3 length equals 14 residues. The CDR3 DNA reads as TGTGCCACCAGCCCTGACGGGGGCTCTCAGCCCCAGCATTTT. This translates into CATSPDGGSQPQHF.

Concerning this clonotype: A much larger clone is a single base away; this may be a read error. CDR3 nucleotide sequence: TGTGCCAGCAGTCGAGTCAAGGGGCTGAACACTGAAGTTTTCTTT. Its translation is CASSRVKGLNTEVFF. The rearrangement joins TRBV2 to TRBJ1-1; possible D gene TRBD1, 5 bases. CDR3 length: 15 amino acids. Looked up from germline, CDR1 is SNHLY and CDR2 is FYNNEI.

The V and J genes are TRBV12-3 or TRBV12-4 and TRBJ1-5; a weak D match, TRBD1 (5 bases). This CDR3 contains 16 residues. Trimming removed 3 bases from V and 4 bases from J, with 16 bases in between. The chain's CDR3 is CASSFSSGGVNQPQHF. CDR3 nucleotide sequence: TGTGCCAGCAGTTTTTCCTCTGGGGGGGTGAATCAGCCCCAGCATTTT.

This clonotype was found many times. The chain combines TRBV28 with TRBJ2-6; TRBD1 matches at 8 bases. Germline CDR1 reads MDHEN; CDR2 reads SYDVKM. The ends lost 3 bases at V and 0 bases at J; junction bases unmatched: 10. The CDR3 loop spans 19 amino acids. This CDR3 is CASSFPPGQAVSGANVLTF. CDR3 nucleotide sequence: TGTGCCAGCAGTTTCCCCCCGGGACAGGCGGTCTCTGGGGCCAACGTCCTGACTTTC.

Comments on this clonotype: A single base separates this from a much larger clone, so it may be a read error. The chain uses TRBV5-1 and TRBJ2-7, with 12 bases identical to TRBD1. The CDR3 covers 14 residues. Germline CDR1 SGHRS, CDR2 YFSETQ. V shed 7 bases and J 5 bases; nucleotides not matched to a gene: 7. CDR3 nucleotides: TGCGCCAGCGCATTGGGACAGGGGGCCCACGAGCAGTACTTC. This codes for CASALGQGAHEQYF. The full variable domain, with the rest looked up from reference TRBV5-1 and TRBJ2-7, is KAGVTQTPRYLIKTRGQQVTLSCSPISGHRSVSWYQQTPGQGLQFLFEYFSETQRNKGNFPGRFSGRQFSNSRSEMNVSTLELGDSALYLCASALGQGAHEQYFGPGTRLTVT.

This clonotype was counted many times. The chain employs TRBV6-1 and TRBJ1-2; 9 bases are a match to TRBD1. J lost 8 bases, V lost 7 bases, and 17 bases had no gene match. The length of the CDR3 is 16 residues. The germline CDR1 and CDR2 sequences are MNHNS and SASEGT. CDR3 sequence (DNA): TGTGCCAGCAACCCGGGACAGGGTACAGGCGGGATCGGCTACACCTTC. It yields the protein CASNPGQGTGGIGYTF.

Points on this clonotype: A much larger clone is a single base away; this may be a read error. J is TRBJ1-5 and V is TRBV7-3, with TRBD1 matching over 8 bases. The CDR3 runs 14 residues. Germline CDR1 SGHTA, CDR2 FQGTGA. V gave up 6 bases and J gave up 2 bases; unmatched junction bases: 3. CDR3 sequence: CASRAGQGNQPQHF. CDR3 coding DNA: TGTGCCAGCAGGGCGGGACAGGGCAATCAGCCCCAGCATTTT.

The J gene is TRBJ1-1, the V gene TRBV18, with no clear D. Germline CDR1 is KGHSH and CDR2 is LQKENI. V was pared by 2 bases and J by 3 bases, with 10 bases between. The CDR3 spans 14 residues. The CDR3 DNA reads TGTGCCAGCTCACCAGGTGGAGGGCACACTGAAGCTTTCTTT. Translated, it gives CASSPGGGHTEAFF.

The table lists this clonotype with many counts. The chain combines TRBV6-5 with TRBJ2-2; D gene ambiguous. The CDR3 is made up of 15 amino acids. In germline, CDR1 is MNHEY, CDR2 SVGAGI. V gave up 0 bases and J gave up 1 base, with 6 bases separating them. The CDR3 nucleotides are TGTGCCAGCAGTTACTCGAACTGGAACACCGGGGAGCTGTTTTTT. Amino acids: CASSYSNWNTGELFF.